The 27 T cell receptor beta chains listed next were all sequenced from one sample in a study of blood T cell repertoires in COVID-19. Some clones are missing from TCRdb's copy, which holds only in-frame ones; the method was immunoSEQ multiplex PCR. Of around 40,000 clones in the sample, roughly nine tenths are singletons; the top ten hold approximately 15%. The specimen sequenced was peripheral blood. Receptor source: a woman in her thirties in a cohort sampled during active COVID-19.

The J gene is TRBJ2-3, the V gene TRBV15; 7 nucleotides match TRBD2. Germline values: CDR1 LNHNV, CDR2 YYDKDF (reference sequence). The trim removed 0 bases at V and 11 bases at J, leaving 2 bases unmatched. CDR3 size: 12 residues. CDR3 bases: TGTGCCACCAGCAGAGACCGGACTAGGCAGTATTTT. Its translation: CATSRDRTRQYF.

This clone is a singleton in its sample. The V gene is TRBV27, the J gene TRBJ2-4; TRBD2 matches 14 bases. Germline CDR1 is MNHEY and CDR2 is SMNVEV (reference sequence). The J segment lost 0 bases and the V segment lost 5 bases, leaving 3 bases of the junction unmatched. This CDR3 has 17 amino acids. The CDR3 reads CASSGGTSGGAKNIQYF. In DNA, the CDR3 is TGTGCCAGCAGTGGCGGGACTAGCGGGGGAGCCAAAAACATTCAGTACTTC.

The CDR3 region has the DNA TGCGCCAGCAGTGAGGGGGGGATTAGCGGTGCCTACGAGCAGTACTTC. It translates to CASSEGGISGAYEQYF. The rearrangement uses TRBV10-2 and TRBJ2-7; D possibly corresponds to TRBD2 (6 bases). V was pared by 2 bases and J by 2 bases, with 16 bases between. Germline CDR1 WSHSY, CDR2 SAAADI. The CDR3 is 16 amino acids.

The V call is TRBV5-6, the J call TRBJ2-2; perhaps TRBD2 as D (6 bases). Trimming left V 4 bases short and J 7 bases short, with 23 bases between. The CDR3 sequence is 17 residues long. The V gene's germline CDR1 is SGHDT and CDR2 YYEEEE. CDR3 DNA sequence: TGTGCCAGCAGCCCTCTTAGGTTTCGGGAGAAAGACGGGGAGCTGTTTTTT. Protein sequence: CASSPLRFREKDGELFF.

The chain uses TRBV24-1 and TRBJ2-2, with TRBD2 identical over 7 bases. Germline-derived CDR1 and CDR2 are KGHDR and SFDVKD. The ends lost 3 bases at V and 6 bases at J; junction bases unmatched: 12. The CDR3 loop spans 17 amino acids. The CDR3 spells CATSDSLAGVAAGELFF. CDR3 DNA: TGTGCCACCAGTGATAGTCTGGCGGGAGTAGCGGCCGGGGAGCTGTTTTTT.

The rearrangement uses TRBV6-5 and TRBJ2-5, with D possibly matching TRBD1 (6 bases). The CDR3 totals 15 residues. Between the trimmed V and J ends, which lost 6 bases and 4 bases, there was a span of 18 bases. The germline V gene has CDR1 MNHEY and CDR2 SVGAGI. CDR3: CASRPTHRVGETQYF. The CDR3 DNA follows: TGTGCCAGCAGGCCTACCCACAGGGTGGGAGAGACCCAGTACTTC.

This chain links TRBV9 with TRBJ2-7; 8 nucleotides match TRBD1. The CDR3 is made up of 15 amino acids. Unmatched junction bases numbered 5, after V lost 3 bases and J lost 0 bases. Per germline, CDR1 SGDLS and CDR2 YYNGEE. The CDR3 nucleotides are TGTGCCAGCAGCGGGACAGGGATAAGCTCCTACGAGCAGTACTTC. Translation gives CASSGTGISSYEQYF.

V usage is TRBV19 and J usage is TRBJ1-5; D is unresolved. V lost 2 bases and J lost 4, with 6 bases in between. The CDR3 contains 13 residues. Germline lookup yields CDR1 LNHDA and CDR2 SQIVND (reference sequence). CDR3 DNA: TGTGCCAGTAGTATACGGGGAAATCAGCCCCAGCATTTT. Its protein is CASSIRGNQPQHF.

This clone was seen only a few times. This chain joins TRBV18 and TRBJ2-1, with D perhaps TRBD2 (6 bases). The CDR3 has 15 residues. Trimming cost V 5 bases and J 2 bases, with 13 bases left between them. Germline lookup yields CDR1 KGHSH and CDR2 LQKENI. The CDR3 DNA reads as TGTGCCAGCTCAGAGGACGGGAGCCCCTACAATGAGCAGTTCTTC. It encodes CASSEDGSPYNEQFF.

The genes are TRBV10-3 and TRBJ2-3; TRBD1 matches 9 bases. The CDR3 consists of 14 residues. Losses at the gene ends were 7 bases for V and 1 base for J; bases not matched to a gene: 3. Germline V lookup: CDR1 ENHRY, CDR2 SYGVKD. CDR3 in DNA: TGTGCCATCATGGGGGACAGGGGCACAGATACGCAGTATTTT. Amino acid sequence: CAIMGDRGTDTQYF.

The V call is TRBV4-2, the J call TRBJ2-6; TRBD2 matches at 10 bases. V was clipped by 5 bases and J by 0 bases; unmatched bases: 7. CDR3 length equals 18 residues. The germline V gene encodes CDR1 LGHNA and CDR2 YNFKEQ. The chain's CDR3 is CASSYGTSAYSGANVLTF. The CDR3 bases are TGTGCCAGCAGCTACGGGACTAGCGCCTACTCTGGGGCCAACGTCCTGACTTTC.

The chain recombines TRBV5-1 with TRBJ1-5; no firm D call. Trimming pared 0 bases from V and 4 bases from J, leaving 8 bases between. The CDR3 consists of 14 residues. CDR1 and CDR2 from the germline V gene are SGHRS and YFSETQ. This CDR3 reads CASSLGQPNQPQHF. DNA for the CDR3: TGCGCCAGCAGCTTGGGACAACCAAATCAGCCCCAGCATTTT.

The rearrangement joins TRBV28 to TRBJ1-1; D gene unclear. Germline V lookup: CDR1 MDHEN, CDR2 SYDVKM. V shed 11 bases and J shed 1 base, with 14 bases lying between them. The CDR3 length is 13 residues. The CDR3 sequence: CASLYGKNTEAFF. In DNA, the CDR3 is TGTGCCTCTCTTTACGGGAAGAACACTGAAGCTTTCTTT.

V is TRBV3-1 (or the pseudogene TRBV3-2) and J is TRBJ2-1; D might be TRBD2 (6 bases). This CDR3 has 14 residues. Germline-derived CDR1 and CDR2 are LGHDT and YNNKEL (reference sequence). V lost 7 bases to trimming and J lost 9 bases, with 19 bases between them. The CDR3: CASTKGLTPGEQFF. The CDR3 DNA reads TGTGCCAGCACCAAGGGACTGACCCCAGGTGAGCAGTTCTTC.

The chain carries TRBV27 and TRBJ2-3, with TRBD2 matching over 9 bases. V gave up 5 bases and J gave up 3 bases; unmatched junction bases: 9. Germline V CDR1 and CDR2: MNHEY, SMNVEV (reference sequence). This CDR3 is built from 16 residues. As DNA, the CDR3 is TGTGCCAGCAGTCCCTGGATAGCGGGAGCAACAGATACGCAGTATTTT. Its translation: CASSPWIAGATDTQYF.

J is TRBJ2-1 and V is TRBV30; D might be TRBD2 (5 bases). This CDR3 is built from 11 residues. The germline V and J ends were trimmed by 4 bases and 9 bases, with 10 bases remaining between them. CDR1 is GTSNPN and CDR2 is SVGIG in the germline V gene (reference sequence). Here the CDR3 reads CAWMGRGEQFF. The DNA of the CDR3 is TGTGCCTGGATGGGGAGAGGTGAGCAGTTCTTC.

The rearrangement uses TRBV4-1 and TRBJ2-1, with 8 positions matching TRBD2. CDR1 is MGHRA and CDR2 is YSYEKL in the germline V gene. The CDR3 extends over 18 amino acids. V dropped 3 bases and J dropped 0; count of bases not matched to a gene: 10. The CDR3 loop is CASSHNRKTSVSYNEQFF. DNA of the CDR3: TGCGCCAGCAGCCACAACCGCAAGACTAGCGTCTCCTACAATGAGCAGTTCTTC.

This chain joins TRBV28 and TRBJ1-6; 9 nucleotides agree with TRBD1. CDR1 MDHEN and CDR2 SYDVKM come from the germline V gene. The V segment lost 8 bases and the J segment 9 bases; nucleotides outside the gene matches: 8. There are 14 residues in the CDR3. The CDR3, as DNA: TGTGCCAGCTTCCCACAGGGGGCTACTTCACCCCTCCACTTT. As protein: CASFPQGATSPLHF.

The chain is built from TRBV27 and TRBJ2-7; TRBD2 aligns across 10 bases. The CDR3 sequence is 15 residues long. The V gene's germline CDR1 is MNHEY and CDR2 SMNVEV (reference sequence). Unmatched junction bases numbered 4, after V lost 5 bases and J lost 0 bases. The DNA for the CDR3 is TGTGCCAGCAGTCGACTAGCGGGCTACTCCTACGAGCAGTACTTC. Its translation: CASSRLAGYSYEQYF.

The chain has TRBV6-5 and TRBJ2-7, with 7 bases fitting TRBD2. The CDR3 length is 16 residues. CDR1 is MNHEY and CDR2 is SVGAGI in the germline V gene. Trimming took 1 base from V and 2 from J; bases not matched to a gene: 8. CDR3 protein: CASSYLASGLTYEQYF. The CDR3 DNA is TGTGCCAGCAGTTACTTGGCTAGCGGACTCACCTACGAGCAGTACTTC.

In its sample, this clone was seen once. This chain uses TRBV5-6 with TRBJ1-3, with TRBD1 matching over 7 bases. Germline lookup yields CDR1 SGHDT and CDR2 YYEEEE. The V gene end was trimmed by 3 bases and the J gene end by 0 bases; junction bases not matched to a gene: 3. The CDR3 has 15 residues. The CDR3 DNA reads TGTGCCAGCAGCTCTACAGGGGTCTCTGGAAACACCATATATTTT. It codes for CASSSTGVSGNTIYF.

The J gene is TRBJ1-1, the V gene TRBV4-2, with D perhaps TRBD1 (5 bases). The CDR3 runs to 19 residues. The germline gives CDR1 LGHNA, CDR2 YNFKEQ. V was clipped by 4 bases and J by 1 base, with 25 bases between them. The CDR3 DNA is TGTGCCAGCAGCCCCCAGGCTGGGGGGGGGTACATGGGGAACACTGAAGCTTTCTTT. It is translated as CASSPQAGGGYMGNTEAFF.

The chain employs TRBV18 and TRBJ1-1, with unresolved D. Germline V gives CDR1 KGHSH, CDR2 LQKENI. The V gene lost 5 bases and the J gene lost 0 bases, with 19 bases spanning the gap. The CDR3 totals 17 residues. In nucleotides, the CDR3 is TGTGCCAGCTCAACAGCCGTTTTGTCAGCTATGAACACTGAAGCTTTCTTT. It encodes CASSTAVLSAMNTEAFF.

The gene calls are TRBV6-4 and TRBJ1-2, with D maybe TRBD1 (6 bases). Germline values: CDR1 MRHNA, CDR2 SNTAGT. This CDR3 spans 15 amino acids. V shed 6 bases and J shed 0 bases, with 14 bases lying between them. The CDR3 here is CASRTGHGANYGYTF. CDR3 sequence (DNA): TGTGCCAGCAGGACGGGACACGGAGCTAACTATGGCTACACCTTC.

The V and J genes are TRBV9 and TRBJ2-1; 7 bases map to TRBD2. CDR1 SGDLS and CDR2 YYNGEE come from the germline V gene. This CDR3 has 15 residues. The V gene end was trimmed by 0 bases and the J gene end by 3 bases; junction bases not matched to a gene: 3. This chain's CDR3 is CASSVGLAVYNEQFF. The CDR3 coding sequence is TGTGCCAGCAGCGTAGGGCTAGCGGTCTACAATGAGCAGTTCTTC.

The chain uses TRBV24-1 and TRBJ2-3; 11 bases line up with TRBD2. This CDR3 is 17 amino acids long. The ends lost 3 bases at V and 1 base at J; junction bases unmatched: 5. Germline CDR1 KGHDR, CDR2 SFDVKD. The CDR3 loop is CATSDPTGLAGTDTQYF. CDR3 DNA: TGTGCCACCAGTGATCCGACGGGACTAGCGGGCACAGATACGCAGTATTTT.

The V and J genes are TRBV18 and TRBJ1-1; TRBD1 aligns across 11 bases. This CDR3 comprises 17 residues. CDR1 is KGHSH, CDR2 LQKENI, per germline. The V segment lost 6 bases and the J segment 2 bases; nucleotides outside the gene matches: 11. The CDR3 loop reads CASSPLGTGGRNTEAFF. CDR3 bases: TGTGCCAGCTCCCCTCTTGGGACAGGGGGGCGAAACACTGAAGCTTTCTTT.